These T cell receptor beta chains were read from a single sample in a study of T cell responses to AZD1222 COVID-19 vaccine. Sequencing used immunoSEQ multiplex PCR; TCRdb keeps in-frame clones, though not all of them. The data show approximately 150,000 clones, 94% seen once. This specimen was peripheral blood, taken on day 0 of AZD1222 vaccination. The receptors were gathered from an adult in good health. The CDR3 runs from the conserved cysteine through the conserved F or W. The order of the fields is V gene, J gene, clone size, D gene, CDR3 protein, CDR3 DNA. A D gene is named only where the DNA matches it firmly. Only part of the rows carry a size: once, few, many, or a class if the clone is expanded.

v_gene: TRBV6-2/TRBV6-3; j_gene: TRBJ1-2; abundance: .; d_gene: TRBD1; CDR3aa: CASSSGQGGGYTF; CDR3nt: TGTGCCAGCAGTTCCGGACAGGGTGGTGGCTACACCTTC
v_gene: TRBV7-8; j_gene: TRBJ2-1; abundance: .; d_gene: .; CDR3aa: CASSLRGGPADNEQFF; CDR3nt: TGTGCCAGCAGCTTAAGGGGAGGTCCCGCCGACAATGAGCAGTTCTTC
v_gene: TRBV3-1/TRBV3-2; j_gene: TRBJ1-1; abundance: .; d_gene: .; CDR3aa: CASSPDTRPVTEAFF; CDR3nt: TGTGCCAGCAGCCCTGACACCAGGCCGGTCACTGAAGCTTTCTTT
v_gene: TRBV7-9; j_gene: TRBJ2-5; abundance: .; d_gene: TRBD2; CDR3aa: CASSDRGAGGLETQYF; CDR3nt: TGTGCCAGCAGCGACCGCGGCGCGGGAGGGCTAGAGACCCAGTACTTC
v_gene: TRBV7-9; j_gene: TRBJ2-1; abundance: .; d_gene: TRBD2; CDR3aa: CASSPRGLAGEGNEQFF; CDR3nt: TGTGCCAGCAGCCCTAGGGGACTAGCGGGAGAGGGGAATGAGCAGTTCTTC
v_gene: TRBV24-1; j_gene: TRBJ2-1; abundance: once; d_gene: .; CDR3aa: CATSDSRGSAGQYYNEQFF; CDR3nt: TGTGCCACCAGTGATTCGAGGGGATCCGCGGGACAGTACTACAATGAGCAGTTCTTC
v_gene: TRBV18; j_gene: TRBJ1-2; abundance: .; d_gene: .; CDR3aa: CASSPPVSVSYGYTF; CDR3nt: TGTGCCAGCTCACCACCGGTTTCCGTCTCCTATGGCTACACCTTC
v_gene: TRBV5-1; j_gene: TRBJ2-5; abundance: once; d_gene: .; CDR3aa: CASSIGHLGAQETQYF; CDR3nt: TGCGCCAGCAGCATCGGACACCTAGGGGCCCAAGAGACCCAGTACTTC
v_gene: TRBV18; j_gene: TRBJ1-6; abundance: .; d_gene: .; CDR3aa: CASSPNRSSYNSPLHF; CDR3nt: TGTGCCAGCTCACCAAATAGGAGCTCCTATAATTCACCCCTCCACTTT
v_gene: TRBV2; j_gene: TRBJ1-2; abundance: .; d_gene: .; CDR3aa: CATQSGFMDYGYTF; CDR3nt: TGTGCCACCCAAAGTGGATTCATGGACTATGGCTACACCTTC
v_gene: TRBV3-1/TRBV3-2; j_gene: TRBJ1-2; abundance: once; d_gene: .; CDR3aa: CASSQAGGYGYTF; CDR3nt: TGTGCCAGCAGCCAAGCGGGGGGCTATGGCTACACCTTC
v_gene: TRBV9; j_gene: TRBJ2-2; abundance: .; d_gene: .; CDR3aa: CASSVSPEGELFF; CDR3nt: TGTGCCAGCAGCGTCTCCCCCGAGGGGGAGCTGTTTTTT
v_gene: TRBV30; j_gene: TRBJ1-5; abundance: .; d_gene: .; CDR3aa: CAWAQGNQPQHF; CDR3nt: TGTGCCTGGGCTCAGGGAAATCAGCCCCAGCATTTT
v_gene: TRBV28; j_gene: TRBJ1-3; abundance: once; d_gene: .; CDR3aa: CASSLKSGNTIYF; CDR3nt: TGTGCCAGCAGTTTAAAGTCTGGAAACACCATATATTTT
v_gene: TRBV9; j_gene: TRBJ2-3; abundance: .; d_gene: TRBD2; CDR3aa: CASSVEGGLAVTDTQYF; CDR3nt: TGTGCCAGCAGCGTAGAAGGCGGACTAGCAGTCACAGATACGCAGTATTTT
v_gene: TRBV9; j_gene: TRBJ2-6; abundance: .; d_gene: .; CDR3aa: CASTYRAGANVLTF; CDR3nt: TGTGCCAGCACCTACAGGGCTGGGGCCAACGTCCTGACTTTC
v_gene: TRBV5-4; j_gene: TRBJ2-3; abundance: .; d_gene: .; CDR3aa: CASSLGRGPGPDTQYF; CDR3nt: TGTGCCAGCAGCTTGGGGCGGGGGCCTGGTCCCGATACGCAGTATTTT
v_gene: TRBV3-1/TRBV3-2; j_gene: TRBJ1-1; abundance: .; d_gene: .; CDR3aa: CASSHGDRMNTEAFF; CDR3nt: TGTGCCAGCAGCCACGGAGACAGAATGAACACTGAAGCTTTCTTT
v_gene: TRBV2; j_gene: TRBJ1-2; abundance: few; d_gene: TRBD1; CDR3aa: CASSEVGTGDGYTF; CDR3nt: TGTGCCAGCAGTGAAGTGGGGACAGGGGACGGCTACACCTTC
v_gene: TRBV30; j_gene: TRBJ2-1; abundance: .; d_gene: .; CDR3aa: CAWSRDDYNEQFF; CDR3nt: TGTGCCTGGAGTAGAGACGATTACAATGAGCAGTTCTTC
v_gene: TRBV30; j_gene: TRBJ1-1; abundance: .; d_gene: .; CDR3aa: CAWSVLNTEAFF; CDR3nt: TGTGCCTGGAGTGTTCTGAACACTGAAGCTTTCTTT
v_gene: TRBV6-5; j_gene: TRBJ2-5; abundance: .; d_gene: TRBD2; CDR3aa: CASRKRGLLQETQYF; CDR3nt: TGTGCCAGCAGGAAGCGGGGGCTCTTACAAGAGACCCAGTACTTC
v_gene: TRBV10-1; j_gene: TRBJ1-2; abundance: .; d_gene: .; CDR3aa: CASSVLRNYGYTF; CDR3nt: TGCGCCAGCAGCGTTCTTAGGAACTATGGCTACACCTTC
v_gene: TRBV5-1; j_gene: TRBJ2-1; abundance: .; d_gene: TRBD2; CDR3aa: CASSLAGQGLAGGYEQFF; CDR3nt: TGCGCCAGCAGCTTGGCCGGGCAGGGACTAGCGGGGGGTTATGAGCAGTTCTTC
v_gene: TRBV6-2/TRBV6-3; j_gene: TRBJ1-6; abundance: .; d_gene: TRBD1; CDR3aa: CASSYRAGTGVTPLHF; CDR3nt: TGTGCCAGCAGTTACCGTGCAGGGACAGGAGTGACACCCCTCCACTTT
v_gene: TRBV3-1/TRBV3-2; j_gene: TRBJ2-1; abundance: .; d_gene: TRBD1; CDR3aa: CASSQVGTGLGEQFF; CDR3nt: TGTGCCAGCAGCCAAGTTGGGACAGGGTTAGGTGAGCAGTTCTTC
v_gene: TRBV28; j_gene: TRBJ1-2; abundance: .; d_gene: .; CDR3aa: CASSLGNPLGYTF; CDR3nt: TGTGCCAGCAGCCTGGGAAATCCGCTTGGCTACACCTTC
v_gene: TRBV19; j_gene: TRBJ1-2; abundance: .; d_gene: .; CDR3aa: CASRPPGGANYGYTF; CDR3nt: TGTGCCAGTAGGCCGCCTGGAGGGGCTAACTATGGCTACACCTTC
v_gene: TRBV13; j_gene: TRBJ1-4; abundance: .; d_gene: TRBD1; CDR3aa: CASSLGDGTGYEKLFF; CDR3nt: TGTGCCAGCAGCTTAGGGGACGGGACAGGGTACGAAAAACTGTTTTTT
v_gene: TRBV4-1; j_gene: TRBJ1-3; abundance: .; d_gene: .; CDR3aa: CASSQVLAGNTIYF; CDR3nt: TGCGCCAGCAGCCAAGTTCTCGCGGGAAACACCATATATTTT
v_gene: TRBV14; j_gene: TRBJ1-2; abundance: once; d_gene: TRBD1; CDR3aa: CASSPGQGVINYGYTF; CDR3nt: TGTGCCAGCAGCCCGGGACAGGGGGTGATCAACTATGGCTACACCTTC
v_gene: TRBV6-5; j_gene: TRBJ2-1; abundance: .; d_gene: .; CDR3aa: CASSYNGAVGYNEQFF; CDR3nt: TGTGCCAGCAGTTACAACGGGGCCGTGGGATACAATGAGCAGTTCTTC
v_gene: TRBV7-9; j_gene: TRBJ1-1; abundance: once; d_gene: TRBD1; CDR3aa: CASSPRQGGTTEAFF; CDR3nt: TGTGCCAGCAGCCCCCGACAGGGGGGGACCACTGAAGCTTTCTTT
v_gene: TRBV4-2; j_gene: TRBJ1-1; abundance: .; d_gene: .; CDR3aa: CASSQVPGSTEAFF; CDR3nt: TGTGCCAGCAGCCAAGTTCCAGGGTCCACTGAAGCTTTCTTT
v_gene: TRBV7-9; j_gene: TRBJ2-5; abundance: .; d_gene: .; CDR3aa: CASSSISGVQETQYF; CDR3nt: TGTGCCAGCAGTTCTATTAGTGGAGTCCAAGAGACCCAGTACTTC
v_gene: TRBV5-1; j_gene: TRBJ1-1; abundance: .; d_gene: TRBD1; CDR3aa: CASSGGQSNTEAFF; CDR3nt: TGCGCCAGCAGCGGGGGACAGTCGAACACTGAAGCTTTCTTT
v_gene: TRBV2; j_gene: TRBJ2-1; abundance: .; d_gene: TRBD1; CDR3aa: CASSARDRAYNEQFF; CDR3nt: TGTGCCAGCAGTGCCCGGGACAGGGCATACAATGAGCAGTTCTTC
v_gene: TRBV2; j_gene: TRBJ2-3; abundance: .; d_gene: .; CDR3aa: CASRSRESTDTQYF; CDR3nt: TGTGCCAGCAGGAGTCGGGAGAGCACAGATACGCAGTATTTT
v_gene: TRBV27; j_gene: TRBJ1-6; abundance: .; d_gene: TRBD1; CDR3aa: CASRRQGSSPLHF; CDR3nt: TGTGCCAGCCGGCGACAGGGGAGCTCACCCCTCCACTTT
v_gene: TRBV6-5; j_gene: TRBJ2-2; abundance: once; d_gene: TRBD2; CDR3aa: CASSKLAVGGELFF; CDR3nt: TGTGCCAGCAGCAAGCTAGCGGTAGGCGGGGAGCTGTTTTTT
v_gene: TRBV24-1; j_gene: TRBJ2-3; abundance: .; d_gene: .; CDR3aa: CATSDFERSGTDTQYF; CDR3nt: TGTGCCACCAGTGATTTTGAGCGGAGTGGCACAGATACGCAGTATTTT
v_gene: TRBV18; j_gene: TRBJ1-2; abundance: .; d_gene: .; CDR3aa: CASSPDGAYGYTF; CDR3nt: TGTGCCAGCTCACCTGACGGAGCCTATGGCTACACCTTC
v_gene: TRBV18; j_gene: TRBJ1-1; abundance: .; d_gene: .; CDR3aa: CASSPGAGDTTEAFF; CDR3nt: TGTGCCAGCTCACCTGGTGCTGGGGACACCACTGAAGCTTTCTTT
v_gene: TRBV5-1; j_gene: TRBJ2-3; abundance: .; d_gene: .; CDR3aa: CASSSSGTEQYF; CDR3nt: TGCGCCAGCAGCTCCTCCGGGACTGAGCAGTATTTT
v_gene: TRBV10-1; j_gene: TRBJ1-4; abundance: .; d_gene: .; CDR3aa: CASSSQKLFF; CDR3nt: TGCGCCAGCTCGTCCCAAAAACTGTTTTTT
v_gene: TRBV7-9; j_gene: TRBJ2-1; abundance: .; d_gene: TRBD2; CDR3aa: CASIALTSGMYNEQFF; CDR3nt: TGTGCCAGCATAGCACTGACTAGCGGGATGTACAATGAGCAGTTCTTC
v_gene: TRBV10-3; j_gene: TRBJ2-1; abundance: .; d_gene: .; CDR3aa: CAISTLLSSYNEQFF; CDR3nt: TGTGCCATCAGCACCCTCCTGAGCTCCTACAATGAGCAGTTCTTC
v_gene: TRBV3-1/TRBV3-2; j_gene: TRBJ1-2; abundance: .; d_gene: .; CDR3aa: CASSPWDTQGYGYTF; CDR3nt: TGTGCCAGCAGCCCTTGGGACACTCAGGGCTATGGCTACACCTTC
v_gene: TRBV27; j_gene: TRBJ1-1; abundance: .; d_gene: TRBD1; CDR3aa: CASSFGVTGGTEAFF; CDR3nt: TGTGCCAGCAGTTTCGGAGTGACAGGGGGCACTGAAGCTTTCTTT
v_gene: TRBV14; j_gene: TRBJ2-1; abundance: .; d_gene: TRBD2; CDR3aa: CASSQVPGGLNEQFF; CDR3nt: TGTGCCAGCAGCCAAGTTCCGGGGGGGCTCAATGAGCAGTTCTTC
v_gene: TRBV7-2; j_gene: TRBJ1-6; abundance: .; d_gene: .; CDR3aa: CASSLNGALGSPLHF; CDR3nt: TGTGCCAGCAGCTTAAACGGCGCCTTGGGTTCACCCCTCCACTTT
v_gene: TRBV6-2/TRBV6-3; j_gene: TRBJ2-3; abundance: .; d_gene: .; CDR3aa: CASSPRSGRSTDTQYF; CDR3nt: TGTGCCAGCAGCCCTAGATCGGGACGGAGCACAGATACGCAGTATTTT
v_gene: TRBV4-3; j_gene: TRBJ1-1; abundance: few; d_gene: TRBD1; CDR3aa: CASSQGTGTGGAEAFF; CDR3nt: TGCGCCAGCAGCCAAGGCACCGGGACAGGGGGCGCTGAAGCTTTCTTT
v_gene: TRBV29-1; j_gene: TRBJ2-2; abundance: .; d_gene: .; CDR3aa: CSVDNLNTGELFF; CDR3nt: TGCAGCGTTGACAATCTTAACACCGGGGAGCTGTTTTTT
v_gene: TRBV9; j_gene: TRBJ2-3; abundance: .; d_gene: .; CDR3aa: CASSPLGGSDTQYF; CDR3nt: TGTGCCAGCAGCCCCCTCGGAGGGTCAGATACGCAGTATTTT
v_gene: TRBV5-4; j_gene: TRBJ2-6; abundance: .; d_gene: TRBD1; CDR3aa: CASSGDRGASGANVLTF; CDR3nt: TGTGCCAGCAGCGGGGACAGGGGAGCCTCTGGGGCCAACGTCCTGACTTTC
v_gene: TRBV19; j_gene: TRBJ1-2; abundance: .; d_gene: .; CDR3aa: CASSIGPTGVLGYTF; CDR3nt: TGTGCCAGTAGTATCGGACCGACGGGGGTCCTTGGCTACACCTTC
v_gene: TRBV4-2; j_gene: TRBJ1-2; abundance: .; d_gene: TRBD1; CDR3aa: CASSQGATGTNYGYTF; CDR3nt: TGTGCCAGCAGCCAAGGAGCGACAGGGACTAACTATGGCTACACCTTC
v_gene: TRBV2; j_gene: TRBJ1-5; abundance: .; d_gene: TRBD1; CDR3aa: CASKGGTGDQPQHF; CDR3nt: TGTGCCAGTAAAGGGGGGACAGGGGATCAGCCCCAGCATTTT